This T cell receptor beta chain was identified in a study of PD-1 and CTLA-4 blockade in melanoma (dated by TCRdb to 2020 to 2023). Turning to the overall study: The study compared how PD-1 blockade and CTLA-4 blockade affected the melanoma-reactive CD8 T cell response in patients with melanoma.

The library was obtained by the immunoSEQ multiplex PCR assay. Here the immuneACCESS table is served through TCRdb, limited to in-frame sequences with V and J called. Missing clones are a known gap in these copies; in checked studies unresolved V genes cover under half, and the rest lacks a known reason. This sample is represented by around 15,000 clones; about 70% of them were singletons. The ten largest clones represent 14% of the sample. From a lookup of the germline V gene, CDR1 and CDR2 are SGHTA and FQGNSA. The CDR3 measures 16 amino acids from cysteine to phenylalanine. The DNA shown is the 48-base CDR3, in frame from base 1. The junction shows trimming of 1 base on V and 3 bases on J, plus 12 bases between the germline ends. As regards this clone: Its antigen target is currently unknown. Base qualities were left out, and no much larger clone turns up one base away.

The receptor was isolated from a human donor with melanoma. The chain joins TRBV7-2 to TRBJ2-2; a tentative D call is TRBD2 (7 bases match). The sample here was CD8+ T cells from peripheral blood, taken from a patient given anti-PD-1 treatment. The encoded CDR3 is CASSLVAGADTGELFF. In nucleotides, the sequence is TGTGCCAGCAGCTTAGTCGCGGGGGCGGACACCGGGGAGCTGTTTTTT.